These 14 T cell receptor beta chains were all obtained from the same sample, sequenced in a study of cytomegalovirus exposure and HLA in healthy donors. The PCR was carried out with 60 Vbeta primers and 13 Jbeta primers. The repertoire was sequenced with immunoSEQ multiplex PCR; TCRdb's copy has only in-frame clones and lacks some. Counted here are roughly 150,000 clones, 64% occurring once; the ten biggest clones make up approximately 2.9%. The sequencing sample was made of PBMCs. The receptors come from a woman aged 25 to 39 in good health and CMV-seropositive.

This chain links TRBV7-6 with TRBJ2-7; possibly TRBD2 for D (6 bases). V gave up 3 bases and J gave up 7 bases, with 13 bases separating them. The CDR3 is 13 amino acids. Germline V CDR1 and CDR2: SGHVS, FNYEAQ. CDR3: CASSLGLPSEQYF. CDR3 nucleotides: TGTGCCAGCAGCTTGGGACTCCCTTCTGAGCAGTACTTC. The variable domain in full, completed from reference TRBV7-6 and TRBJ2-7, reads GAGVSQSPRYKVTKRGQDVALRCDPISGHVSLYWYRQALGQGPEFLTYFNYEAQQDKSGLPNDRFSAERPEGSISTLTIQRTEQRDSAMYRCASSLGLPSEQYFGPGTRLTVT.

The chain couples TRBV29-1 to TRBJ1-2; 10 nucleotides align to TRBD1. CDR1 and CDR2 (germline): SQVTM, ANQGSEA. The CDR3 is 12 residues long. V shed 6 bases and J 8 bases; nucleotides not matched to a gene: 6. CDR3 residues: CSVDGDRGGYTF. The CDR3 DNA reads TGCAGCGTCGATGGGGACAGGGGAGGCTACACCTTC. Complete variable domain (other parts from reference TRBV29-1 and TRBJ1-2): SAVISQKPSRDICQRGTSLTIQCQVDSQVTMMFWYRQQPGQSLTLIATANQGSEATYESGFVIDKFPISRPNLTFSTLTVSNMSPEDSSIYLCSVDGDRGGYTFGSGTRLTVV.

CDR3 amino acids: CASSLRDTGQNSPLHF. In DNA, the CDR3 is TGTGCCAGCAGCTTAAGGGACACCGGACAGAATTCACCCCTCCACTTT. The chain has TRBV5-6 and TRBJ1-6; possible D gene TRBD1, 6 bases. V dropped 2 bases and J dropped 7 bases, with 16 bases sitting between them. The CDR3 spans 16 residues. The germline V gene encodes CDR1 SGHDT and CDR2 YYEEEE.

This chain uses TRBV5-1 with TRBJ2-7; D remains unclear. Trimming cost V 5 bases and J 1 base, with 10 bases left between them. CDR1 is SGHRS, CDR2 YFSETQ, per germline. This CDR3 has 13 residues. The DNA for the CDR3 is TGCGCCAGCAGTAACGGCGGTTCCTACGAGCAGTACTTC. Translating it yields CASSNGGSYEQYF.

This clone showed up just a few times. The genes are TRBV19 and TRBJ2-1; D might be TRBD1 (5 bases). Trimming took off 6 bases at V and 7 bases at J, with 19 bases between the two ends. This CDR3 region has 15 residues. Germline CDR1 LNHDA, CDR2 SQIVND (reference sequence). CDR3 sequence (DNA): TGTGCCAGTAGGGAGACATGGGGCTCAAGAAATGAGCAGTTCTTC. The encoded protein is CASRETWGSRNEQFF.

The chain is built from TRBV27 and TRBJ2-5, with TRBD1 matching 10 bases. The CDR3 is made up of 16 amino acids. Germline V gene data show CDR1 as MNHEY and CDR2 as SMNVEV (reference sequence). V lost 5 bases to trimming and J lost 1 base; unmatched junction nucleotides: 7. The CDR3 loop is CASSPRDRGGQETQYF. CDR3 sequence (DNA): TGTGCCAGCAGTCCAAGGGACAGGGGCGGCCAAGAGACCCAGTACTTC.

The V and J genes are TRBV18 and TRBJ1-5; a weak D match, TRBD1 (5 bases). V lost 3 bases and J 2 bases, leaving 11 bases between the germline ends. The germline gives CDR1 KGHSH, CDR2 LQKENI. The CDR3 extends over 15 amino acids. The chain's CDR3 is CASSPQGLGNQPQHF. The CDR3 DNA reads as TGTGCCAGCTCACCCCAGGGTTTGGGCAATCAGCCCCAGCATTTT.

V and J are TRBV5-1 and TRBJ2-3; 7 nucleotides line up with TRBD1. The CDR3 runs 17 residues. The J segment lost 2 bases and the V segment lost 5 bases, leaving 14 bases of the junction unmatched. Per germline, CDR1 SGHRS and CDR2 YFSETQ. In nucleotides, the CDR3 is TGCGCCAGCAGACATAGACAGGGTTCGTCGATCACAGATACGCAGTATTTT. Translating it yields CASRHRQGSSITDTQYF.

V and J are TRBV2 and TRBJ1-4; TRBD1 agrees at 8 bases. The CDR3 has 15 amino acids. V shed 5 bases and J 8 bases; nucleotides not matched to a gene: 10. The germline V gene encodes CDR1 SNHLY and CDR2 FYNNEI. DNA for the CDR3: TGTGCCAGCAGTTTTGGACAGGGACGGCGGGAAAAACTGTTTTTT. It specifies CASSFGQGRREKLFF. The full variable domain, completed using reference TRBV2 and TRBJ1-4, is EPEVTQTPSHQVTQMGQEVILRCVPISNHLYFYWYRQILGQKVEFLVSFYNNEISEKSEIFDDQFSVERPDGSNFTLKIRSTKLEDSAMYFCASSFGQGRREKLFFGSGTQLSVL.

The rearrangement uses TRBV27 and TRBJ2-7, with D possibly TRBD2 on 6 matching bases. Germline V gene lookup returns CDR1 MNHEY and CDR2 SMNVEV (reference sequence). This CDR3 is built from 15 residues. V lost 4 bases and J 3 bases, leaving 16 bases between the germline ends. The CDR3 DNA follows: TGTGCCAGCAGTTCCCGCGGGCTAGCGAGCTACGAGCAGTACTTC. The encoded protein is CASSSRGLASYEQYF.

V gene TRBV2 combines with J gene TRBJ2-1, with TRBD1 matching over 7 bases. This CDR3 is built from 13 residues. Trimming removed 6 bases from V and 7 bases from J; junction bases left unmatched: 6. Germline V gives CDR1 SNHLY, CDR2 FYNNEI. CDR3 amino acids: CASRRGPRNEQFF. CDR3 nucleotide sequence: TGTGCCAGCAGAAGGGGGCCGCGAAATGAGCAGTTCTTC.

V usage is TRBV27 and J usage is TRBJ2-7; TRBD1 aligns across 8 bases. The CDR3 covers 13 residues. Looked up from germline, CDR1 is MNHEY and CDR2 is SMNVEV (reference sequence). V was pared by 1 base and J by 6 bases, with 2 bases of the junction left unmatched. CDR3 amino acids: CASSLFTGGEQYF. CDR3 bases: TGTGCCAGCAGTTTATTCACAGGGGGCGAGCAGTACTTC.

V and J are TRBV5-1 and TRBJ2-3; D is unresolved. Trimming pared 5 bases from V and 0 bases from J, leaving 10 bases between. Germline CDR1 SGHRS, CDR2 YFSETQ. The length of the CDR3 is 14 residues. The CDR3: CASRGQPSTDTQYF. CDR3 coding DNA: TGCGCCAGCAGGGGCCAACCTAGCACAGATACGCAGTATTTT.

The chain uses TRBV28 and TRBJ1-5; weak D call: TRBD1 (5 bases). V lost 8 bases, J lost 0 bases, and 23 bases lay in between. The germline V gene has CDR1 MDHEN and CDR2 SYDVKM. This CDR3 spans 18 amino acids. The chain's CDR3 is CASQTPSGPIYSNQPQHF. CDR3 DNA: TGTGCCAGCCAGACCCCCTCAGGGCCCATTTATAGCAATCAGCCCCAGCATTTT.